Shown below are 9 T cell receptor beta chains from a single sample sequenced in a study of T cell repertoires in cytomegalovirus infection. TCRdb reprocessed the reads via MiXCR and lists one record per CDR3 protein. Of about 150,000 distinct CDR3 sequences listed, more than 30% are singletons. Their antigens remain unidentified. Sequencing used CD8+ T cells from cultured PBMCs, obtained from culture after CMV antigen stimulation. The receptors were sampled from a human donor in good health (CMV status not recorded). Some clones in this sample may be carry-over from other donors' samples.

The chain has TRBV7-6 and TRBJ2-7, with TRBD1 matching 8 bases. The CDR3 runs 14 residues. After removal of 0 bases from V and 6 bases from J, the junction contained 4 bases not matched to a gene. The germline V gene has CDR1 SGHVS and CDR2 FNYEAQ. Here the CDR3 DNA reads TGTGCCAGCAGCTTAGCAGGACAGGGTTTCGAGCAGTACTTC. Its protein is CASSLAGQGFEQYF.

This clonotype was seen only a few times. This chain uses TRBV4-1 with TRBJ2-4; no clear D. CDR3 length: 14 residues. V shed 4 bases and J shed 4 bases, with 11 bases lying between them. Germline CDR1 reads MGHRA; CDR2 reads YSYEKL. CDR3 coding DNA: TGCGCCAGCAGCCTCAACATGGGGAAAAACATTCAGTACTTC. Protein: CASSLNMGKNIQYF.

This clonotype was observed at least ten times. The chain combines TRBV28 with TRBJ2-3, with 7 bases fitting TRBD1. The V gene's germline CDR1 is MDHEN and CDR2 SYDVKM. The J segment lost 0 bases and the V segment lost 0 bases, leaving 6 bases of the junction unmatched. The CDR3 consists of 17 residues. CDR3 in amino acids: CASSLWFRDRSTDTQYF. The CDR3 nucleotides are TGTGCCAGCAGTTTATGGTTCCGGGACAGAAGCACAGATACGCAGTATTTT.

This clonotype was found a few times. The rearrangement links TRBV12-3 or TRBV12-4 to TRBJ1-1, with 7 bases matching TRBD1. The V gene end was trimmed by 4 bases and the J gene end by 3 bases; junction bases not matched to a gene: 8. The CDR3 extends over 15 amino acids. CDR3 amino acids: CASSYRGASYTEAFF. CDR3 nucleotide sequence: TGTGCCAGCAGTTACAGGGGCGCAAGTTACACTGAAGCTTTCTTT.

The V and J genes are TRBV15 and TRBJ2-1; 7 bases match TRBD2. Germline V gives CDR1 LNHNV, CDR2 YYDKDF (reference sequence). V dropped 5 bases and J dropped 0; count of bases not matched to a gene: 7. The CDR3 covers 16 residues. CDR3 sequence (DNA): TGTGCCACCAGCCCTATAGCGGGTAGCTCCTACAATGAGCAGTTCTTC. Protein sequence: CATSPIAGSSYNEQFF.

J is TRBJ2-2 and V is TRBV20-1; 10 bases match TRBD1. The V and J ends lost 3 bases and 5 bases, in that order; junction bases with no gene match: 9. CDR1 and CDR2 (germline): DFQATT, SNEGSKA (reference sequence). The CDR3 sequence is 16 residues long. The CDR3 spells CSASRGTGVGTGELFF. As DNA, the CDR3 is TGCAGTGCTAGCCGGGGGACAGGGGTCGGAACCGGGGAGCTGTTTTTT.

The chain is built from TRBV19 and TRBJ1-5; D uncertain. This CDR3 region has 15 residues. Trimming took off 3 bases at V and 3 bases at J, with 12 bases between the two ends. Germline V gene sequence: CDR1 LNHDA, CDR2 SQIVND (reference sequence). CDR3 sequence reads: CASSIGGLINQPQHF. The CDR3 bases are TGTGCCAGTAGTATCGGAGGGTTAATCAATCAGCCCCAGCATTTT.

The chain is built from TRBV7-9 and TRBJ1-1; D is unresolved. The germline gives CDR1 SEHNR, CDR2 FQNEAQ (reference sequence). V lost 2 bases and J lost 0, with 10 bases in between. This CDR3 comprises 15 residues. In DNA form, the CDR3 reads TGTGCCAGCAGCTTACCGTTAAGGATGAACACTGAAGCTTTCTTT. It encodes CASSLPLRMNTEAFF. Full variable domain (outside the CDR3, taken from reference TRBV7-9 and TRBJ1-1): DTGVSQNPRHKITKRGQNVTFRCDPISEHNRLYWYRQTLGQGPEFLTYFQNEAQLEKSRLLSDRFSAERPKGSFSTLEIQRTEQGDSAMYLCASSLPLRMNTEAFFGQGTRLTVV.

The chain joins TRBV2 to TRBJ2-3, with 12 bases fitting TRBD2. Germline loops: CDR1 SNHLY, CDR2 FYNNEI. V lost 2 bases and J lost 5; bases outside the gene matches: 8. The CDR3 is made up of 17 amino acids. This chain's CDR3 is CASSEWPSGGAVDTQYF. The DNA of the CDR3 is TGTGCCAGCAGTGAATGGCCTAGCGGGGGGGCGGTAGATACGCAGTATTTT.